This TCR beta chain was sequenced for a study of identical twins. Each CDR3 protein is one row after TCRdb ran MiXCR on the 5' RACE reads. This table holds 1.5 million or so distinct CDR3 sequences, under 35% found once. Germline CDR1 SGHRS, CDR2 YFSETQ. The length of the CDR3 is 15 residues. J gave up 4 bases and V 0 bases, and 4 bases lay outside the gene matches. Healthy Caucasians provided all donations. This TCR was recovered from a newborn girl in good health. The chain joins TRBV5-1 to TRBJ2-3; 8 bases fit TRBD1. Sequenced: cord blood. The CDR3 region is CASSLADRASDTQYF. In DNA, the CDR3 is TGCGCCAGCAGCTTGGCGGACAGGGCGTCAGATACGCAGTATTTT.